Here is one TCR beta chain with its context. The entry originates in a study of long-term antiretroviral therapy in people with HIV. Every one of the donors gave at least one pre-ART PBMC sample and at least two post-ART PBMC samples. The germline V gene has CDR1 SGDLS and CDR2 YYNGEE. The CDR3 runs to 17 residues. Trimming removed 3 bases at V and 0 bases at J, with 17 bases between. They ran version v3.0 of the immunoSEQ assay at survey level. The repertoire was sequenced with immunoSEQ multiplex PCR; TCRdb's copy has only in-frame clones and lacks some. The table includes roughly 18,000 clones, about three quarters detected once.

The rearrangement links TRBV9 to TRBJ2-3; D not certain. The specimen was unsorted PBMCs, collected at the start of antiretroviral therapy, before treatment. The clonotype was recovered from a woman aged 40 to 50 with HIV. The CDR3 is CASSARSRVLSTDTQYF. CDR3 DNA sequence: TGTGCCAGCAGCGCTAGGAGCAGAGTTTTGAGCACAGATACGCAGTATTTT.